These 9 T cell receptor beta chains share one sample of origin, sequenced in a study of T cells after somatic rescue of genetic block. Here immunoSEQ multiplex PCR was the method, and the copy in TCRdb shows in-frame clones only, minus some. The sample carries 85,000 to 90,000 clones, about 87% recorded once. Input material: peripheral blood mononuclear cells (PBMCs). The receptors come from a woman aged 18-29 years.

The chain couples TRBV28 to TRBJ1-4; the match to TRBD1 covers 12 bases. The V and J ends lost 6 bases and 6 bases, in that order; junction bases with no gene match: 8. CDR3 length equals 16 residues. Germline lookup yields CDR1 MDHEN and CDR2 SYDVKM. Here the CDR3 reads CASSSTGTGGHEKLFF. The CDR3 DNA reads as TGTGCCAGCAGCTCGACCGGGACAGGGGGCCATGAAAAACTGTTTTTT.

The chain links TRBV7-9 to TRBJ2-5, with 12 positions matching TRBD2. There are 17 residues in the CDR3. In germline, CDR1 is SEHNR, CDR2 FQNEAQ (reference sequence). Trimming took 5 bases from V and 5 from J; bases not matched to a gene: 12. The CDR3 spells CASSRGLPGLAGETQYF. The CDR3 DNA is TGTGCCAGCAGCCGGGGGCTACCGGGACTAGCGGGTGAGACCCAGTACTTC.

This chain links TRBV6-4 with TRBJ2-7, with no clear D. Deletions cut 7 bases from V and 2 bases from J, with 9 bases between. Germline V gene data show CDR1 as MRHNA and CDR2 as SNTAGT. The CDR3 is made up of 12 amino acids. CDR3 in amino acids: CASTKGPYEQYF. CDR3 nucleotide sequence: TGTGCCAGCACGAAAGGCCCCTACGAGCAGTACTTC.

CDR3 region: CASSPRTSGRPYEQYF. The CDR3 nucleotides are TGTGCCAGCAGCCCAAGGACTAGCGGGAGACCCTACGAGCAGTACTTC. The J gene is TRBJ2-7, the V gene TRBV11-3; 13 bases map to TRBD2. Germline CDR1 and CDR2: SGHNT and YENEEA. CDR3 length: 16 amino acids. Unmatched junction bases numbered 6, after V lost 5 bases and J lost 2 bases. Full variable domain (rest looked up from reference TRBV11-3 and TRBJ2-7): EAGVVQSPRYKIIEKKQPVAFWCNPISGHNTLYWYLQNLGQGPELLIRYENEEAVDDSQLPKDRFSAERLKGVDSTLKIQPAELGDSAVYLCASSPRTSGRPYEQYFGPGTRLTVT.

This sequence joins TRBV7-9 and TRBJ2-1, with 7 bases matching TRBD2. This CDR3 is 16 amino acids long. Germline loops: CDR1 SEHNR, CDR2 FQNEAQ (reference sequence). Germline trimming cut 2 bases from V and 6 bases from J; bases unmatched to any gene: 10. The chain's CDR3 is CASSLSVGGPRNEQFF. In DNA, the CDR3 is TGTGCCAGCAGCTTATCGGTGGGAGGGCCCCGCAATGAGCAGTTCTTC.

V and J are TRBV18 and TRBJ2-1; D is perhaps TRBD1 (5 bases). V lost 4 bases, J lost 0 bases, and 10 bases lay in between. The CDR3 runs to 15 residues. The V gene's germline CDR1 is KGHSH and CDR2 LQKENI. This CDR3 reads CASSLSGISYNEQFF. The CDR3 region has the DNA TGTGCCAGCTCACTTTCAGGGATCTCCTACAATGAGCAGTTCTTC.

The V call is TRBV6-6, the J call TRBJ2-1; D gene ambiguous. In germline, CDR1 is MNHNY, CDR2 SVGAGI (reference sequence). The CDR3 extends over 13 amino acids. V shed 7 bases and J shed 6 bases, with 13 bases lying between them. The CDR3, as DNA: TGTGCCAGCACCCAAATTGGTGGCAATGAGCAGTTCTTC. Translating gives CASTQIGGNEQFF.

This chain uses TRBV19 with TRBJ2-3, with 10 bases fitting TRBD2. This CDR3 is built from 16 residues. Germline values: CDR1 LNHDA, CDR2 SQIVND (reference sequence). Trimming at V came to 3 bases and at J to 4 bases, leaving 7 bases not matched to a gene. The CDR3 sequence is CASSIWLAGDADTQYF. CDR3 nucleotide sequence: TGTGCCAGTAGTATTTGGCTAGCGGGAGACGCAGATACGCAGTATTTT.

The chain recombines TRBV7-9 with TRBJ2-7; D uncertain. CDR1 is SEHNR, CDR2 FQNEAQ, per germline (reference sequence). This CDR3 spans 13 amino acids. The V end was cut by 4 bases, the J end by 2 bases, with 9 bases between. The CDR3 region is CASSSQAPYEQYF. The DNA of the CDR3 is TGTGCCAGCAGCTCGCAGGCCCCCTACGAGCAGTACTTC.